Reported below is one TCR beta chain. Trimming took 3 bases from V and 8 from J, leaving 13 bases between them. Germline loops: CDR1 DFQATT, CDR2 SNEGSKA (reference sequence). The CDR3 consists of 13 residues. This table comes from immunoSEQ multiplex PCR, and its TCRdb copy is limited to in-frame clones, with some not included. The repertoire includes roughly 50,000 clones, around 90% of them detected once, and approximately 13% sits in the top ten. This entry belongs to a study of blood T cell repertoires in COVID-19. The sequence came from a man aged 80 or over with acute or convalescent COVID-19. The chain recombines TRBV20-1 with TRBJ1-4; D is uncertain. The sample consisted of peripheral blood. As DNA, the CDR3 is TGCAGTGCTAGTAGGTTCCCTAGCGAAAAACTGTTTTTT. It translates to CSASRFPSEKLFF.